The 9 T cell receptor beta chains listed next were all sequenced from one sample in a study of OX40 agonist ivuxolimab in advanced cancers. Produced via immunoSEQ multiplex PCR; TCRdb's table is partial and in-frame only. The sample holds some 9,300 clones, roughly 63% seen once. Here the sequenced sample was CD4+ or CD8+ T cells sorted from blood, taken in a trial of the OX40 agonist ivuxolimab. The receptors originated from an adult with an advanced solid tumor such as melanoma, head and neck, liver or kidney cancer.

The table lists this clone with a count of one. The chain employs TRBV23-1 and TRBJ2-1; 9 positions agree with TRBD2. TRBV23-1 is an ORF, and what it does is uncertain. The CDR3 has 22 residues. V shed 4 bases and J 8 bases; nucleotides not matched to a gene: 30. CDR3: CASSRSPVGGLGPIAGEDEQFF. Written as DNA, the CDR3 is TGCGCCAGCAGTCGCTCTCCTGTTGGGGGCTTGGGCCCTATAGCGGGAGAGGATGAGCAGTTCTTC.

This clone has a single count. J is TRBJ1-6 and V is TRBV7-9; TRBD1 aligns across 10 bases. The length of the CDR3 is 17 residues. V was clipped by 4 bases and J by 9 bases; unmatched bases: 12. CDR1 SEHNR and CDR2 FQNEAQ come from the germline V gene (reference sequence). In DNA, the CDR3 is TGTGCCAGCAGCTCGTCGGGGGGCGGGACAGGGGTTTCACCCCTCCACTTT. Protein sequence: CASSSSGGGTGVSPLHF.

This clone is classed as medium-sized. The chain is built from TRBV19 and TRBJ2-1; no firm D call. Per the germline V gene, CDR1 is LNHDA and CDR2 is SQIVND (reference sequence). CDR3 length: 15 residues. V was clipped by 0 bases and J by 0 bases, with 6 bases between them. The CDR3 DNA sequence: TGTGCCAGTAGTATAGATTACGTCTCCTACAATGAGCAGTTCTTC. It encodes CASSIDYVSYNEQFF.

The chain employs TRBV28 and TRBJ1-1; the D is unclear. Germline CDR1 is MDHEN and CDR2 is SYDVKM. The germline V and J ends were trimmed by 5 bases and 6 bases, with 10 bases remaining between them. The CDR3 length is 12 residues. Here the CDR3 reads CASSPTNSEAFF. CDR3 bases: TGTGCCAGCAGTCCTACCAATTCTGAAGCTTTCTTT.

This chain links TRBV4-1 with TRBJ2-2; possibly TRBD1 for D (5 bases). Trimming removed 3 bases from V and 2 bases from J, with 10 bases in between. The CDR3 length is 15 residues. Germline CDR1 is MGHRA and CDR2 is YSYEKL. The CDR3 DNA follows: TGCGCCAGCAGCCAGGAGTGGACAAACACCGGGGAGCTGTTTTTT. It is translated as CASSQEWTNTGELFF.

The V and J genes are TRBV6-1 and TRBJ1-2; D is unresolved. The V gene's germline CDR1 is MNHNS and CDR2 SASEGT. This CDR3 comprises 14 residues. V lost 1 base and J 3 bases, leaving 9 bases between the germline ends. The CDR3 nucleotides read TGTGCCAGCAGTGAAGACGAGTGGTACTATGGCTACACCTTC. This codes for CASSEDEWYYGYTF.

The chain has TRBV11-2 and TRBJ1-1, with D unresolved. The CDR3 covers 15 residues. Trimming stripped 5 bases from V and 0 bases from J, with 13 bases between. Per germline, CDR1 SGHAT and CDR2 FQNNGV. This chain's CDR3 is CASSQTVGLNTEAFF. Written as DNA, the CDR3 is TGTGCCAGCAGCCAGACCGTAGGCTTGAACACTGAAGCTTTCTTT.

This clone was found a few times. The chain has TRBV7-3 and TRBJ2-1, with 9 bases fitting TRBD2. Germline V gives CDR1 SGHTA, CDR2 FQGTGA. The CDR3 sequence is 15 residues long. V trimming: 2 bases; J trimming: 2 bases; junction bases outside the gene matches: 1. The CDR3 sequence: CASSLLAGPYNEQFF. CDR3 in DNA: TGTGCCAGCAGCTTACTAGCGGGGCCCTACAATGAGCAGTTCTTC.

This clone occurred a few times. The sample contains more than one DNA sequence encoding this CDR3. The chain links TRBV6-9 to TRBJ1-1, with D uncertain. V was shortened by 3 bases and J by 4 bases, with 9 bases between the two germline ends. The CDR3 extends over 13 amino acids. Germline lookup yields CDR1 MNHGY and CDR2 SVAAGI. CDR3 protein: CASSYSEVTEAFF. CDR3 bases: TGTGCCAGCAGTTACTCGGAGGTCACTGAAGCTTTCTTT.